The 3 T cell receptor beta chains below all came from one sample that was sequenced in a study of CD8 T cells in ankylosing spondylitis. Each CDR3 protein is one row after TCRdb ran MiXCR on the 5' RACE reads. This sample has about 210,000 distinct CDR3 sequences, with approximately 8.4% found just once. What was sequenced was blood, either unsorted or a sorted T cell fraction (not recorded which). These receptors all come from a female donor with ankylosing spondylitis or in good health (not recorded which).

There are many counts of this clonotype. The gene calls are TRBV6-4 and TRBJ2-2; weak D call: TRBD1 (6 bases). This CDR3 region has 15 residues. Germline lookup yields CDR1 MRHNA and CDR2 SNTAGT. The ends were cut back, 8 bases at V and 5 bases at J, with 18 bases in the middle. DNA for the CDR3: TGTGCCAGCCAAGACAAGGGGGAATCAACCGGGGAGCTGTTTTTT. Amino acid sequence: CASQDKGESTGELFF.

This clonotype showed up many times. The chain carries TRBV25-1 and TRBJ1-2; D call uncertain. CDR1 is MGHDK, CDR2 SYGVNS, per germline. The CDR3 totals 15 residues. Between the trimmed V and J ends, which lost 5 bases and 2 bases, there was a span of 15 bases. The CDR3 DNA reads as TGTGCCAGCAGTCCGGAATGGATGGTGAACTATGGCTACACCTTC. Its protein is CASSPEWMVNYGYTF.

V usage is TRBV24-1 and J usage is TRBJ2-1; D gene unclear. Germline V gene lookup returns CDR1 KGHDR and CDR2 SFDVKD. V was pared by 4 bases and J by 2 bases, with 5 bases between. This CDR3 has 13 amino acids. CDR3: CATSDSTYNEQFF. As DNA, the CDR3 is TGTGCCACCAGTGACTCGACCTACAATGAGCAGTTCTTC.